These 24 T cell receptor beta chains were all obtained from the same sample, sequenced in a study of blood T cell repertoires in COVID-19 (dated by TCRdb to between 2020 and 2021). Library construction relied on the immunoSEQ multiplex PCR assay. Here the immuneACCESS table is served through TCRdb, limited to in-frame sequences with V and J called. Missing clones are a known gap in these copies; in checked studies unresolved V genes cover under half, and the rest lacks a known reason. The sample yields approximately 210,000 clones; 89% were counted once. Of the sample, about 4.8% is held by the ten largest clones. Sequencing input: peripheral blood. Every receptor here comes from a woman aged 40 to 55 with acute or convalescent COVID-19.

The rearrangement uses TRBV13 and TRBJ2-2; TRBD2 matches at 10 bases. CDR3 length equals 16 residues. Germline CDR1 reads PRHDT; CDR2 reads FYEKMQ (reference sequence). J lost 5 bases, V lost 3 bases, and 6 bases had no gene match. The CDR3 coding sequence is TGTGCCAGCAGCTTCAGCGGGGGGGTACGAACCGGGGAGCTGTTTTTT. As protein: CASSFSGGVRTGELFF.

A few counts support this clone. This chain connects TRBV15 to TRBJ2-7; 8 bases fit TRBD1. Trimming cost V 5 bases and J 0 bases; bases outside gene matches: 6. CDR3 length: 15 amino acids. Germline V lookup: CDR1 LNHNV, CDR2 YYDKDF (reference sequence). The CDR3 region has the DNA TGTGCCACCAGCGGCGACAGGGGTGTCTCCTACGAGCAGTACGTC. It translates to CATSGDRGVSYEQYV.

This sequence joins TRBV5-8 and TRBJ1-1, with D unresolved. Germline values: CDR1 SGHTS, CDR2 YDEGEE. This CDR3 contains 13 residues. Trimming removed 2 bases at V and 1 base at J, with 6 bases between. CDR3 region: CASSFTENTEAFF. The CDR3 DNA sequence: TGTGCCAGCAGCTTCACAGAGAACACTGAAGCTTTCTTT.

In its sample, this clone was seen a few times. The rearrangement joins TRBV14 to TRBJ2-6, with D tentatively TRBD1 (5 bases). The CDR3 has 17 amino acids. Trimming shortened V by 1 base and J by 0 bases, and 10 bases separated the two germline ends. The germline V gene encodes CDR1 SGHDN and CDR2 FVKESK. DNA of the CDR3: TGTGCCAGCAGCCAAGGGGGCAGCTCCTCTGGGGCCAACGTCCTGACTTTC. It encodes CASSQGGSSSGANVLTF.

The V gene is TRBV13, the J gene TRBJ1-2; 8 positions match TRBD1. The CDR3 sequence is 16 residues long. Germline V gives CDR1 PRHDT, CDR2 FYEKMQ (reference sequence). V was clipped by 3 bases and J by 0 bases; unmatched bases: 6. CDR3 sequence: CASSLDRVATNYGYTF. DNA for the CDR3: TGTGCCAGCAGCTTGGACAGGGTGGCTACTAACTATGGCTACACCTTC. Full variable domain (outside the CDR3, taken from reference TRBV13 and TRBJ1-2): AAGVIQSPRHLIKEKRETATLKCYPIPRHDTVYWYQQGPGQDPQFLISFYEKMQSDKGSIPDRFSAQQFSDYHSELNMSSLELGDSALYFCASSLDRVATNYGYTFGSGTRLTVV.

The V call is TRBV6-6, the J call TRBJ1-5; D gene ambiguous. Germline V CDR1 and CDR2: MNHNY, SVGAGI (reference sequence). The CDR3 length is 14 residues. Trimming left V 6 bases short and J 0 bases short, with 9 bases between. In DNA form, the CDR3 reads TGTGCCAGCAGGAGCAGACTTAGCAATCAGCCCCAGCATTTT. Translated: CASRSRLSNQPQHF.

This sequence joins TRBV19 and TRBJ1-2, with D possibly TRBD1 on 6 matching bases. CDR1 is LNHDA and CDR2 is SQIVND in the germline V gene (reference sequence). This CDR3 comprises 16 residues. The germline V and J ends were trimmed by 5 bases and 4 bases, with 20 bases remaining between them. CDR3 sequence: CASSGQGLLELYGYTF. DNA for the CDR3: TGTGCCAGTAGTGGGCAGGGGCTGCTTGAACTCTATGGCTACACCTTC.

CDR3 sequence: CAISEDRGDYGYTF. In DNA form, the CDR3 reads TGTGCCATCAGTGAGGACAGGGGGGACTATGGCTACACCTTC. The chain uses TRBV10-3 and TRBJ1-2; TRBD1 aligns across 9 bases. Germline-derived CDR1 and CDR2 are ENHRY and SYGVKD. This CDR3 is built from 14 residues. V was clipped by 2 bases and J by 3 bases; unmatched bases: 1.

This clone was counted a single time. The chain couples TRBV10-2 to TRBJ1-2, with D possibly TRBD1 on 5 matching bases. This CDR3 spans 17 amino acids. V was pared by 3 bases and J by 1 base, with 18 bases between. The germline CDR1 and CDR2 sequences are WSHSY and SAAADI. CDR3 in amino acids: CASSEGGDARLNYGYTF. The CDR3 bases are TGCGCCAGCAGTGAAGGAGGGGACGCCCGACTTAACTATGGCTACACCTTC.

The V and J genes are TRBV5-1 and TRBJ1-2; 12 bases fit TRBD1. The germline gives CDR1 SGHRS, CDR2 YFSETQ. The CDR3 runs 15 residues. V dropped 4 bases and J dropped 6; count of bases not matched to a gene: 7. The CDR3 region has the DNA TGCGCCAGCAGCCTACGGGACAGGGGGCGAGATGGCTACACCTTC. Translated: CASSLRDRGRDGYTF.

The rearrangement joins TRBV4-1 to TRBJ1-2, with D unresolved. V lost 1 base, J lost 4 bases, and 7 bases lay in between. Germline-derived CDR1 and CDR2 are MGHRA and YSYEKL. This CDR3 has 13 amino acids. CDR3 DNA: TGCGCCAGCAGCCAAGCCCCAGGCTATGGCTACACCTTC. This translates into CASSQAPGYGYTF.

This clone was picked up one time. V and J are TRBV10-3 and TRBJ1-1; a weak D match, TRBD1 (5 bases). The CDR3 loop spans 14 amino acids. CDR1 and CDR2 from the germline V gene are ENHRY and SYGVKD. V was pared by 0 bases and J by 11 bases, with 16 bases between. The CDR3 nucleotides read TGTGCCATCAGTGAGTCAGGGGAAGGGTCCAATGCTTTCTTT. Translating gives CAISESGEGSNAFF.

The chain combines TRBV5-4 with TRBJ1-6; D might be TRBD1 (5 bases). The germline gives CDR1 SGHNT, CDR2 YYREEE (reference sequence). This CDR3 is built from 15 residues. V was clipped by 2 bases and J by 9 bases, with 15 bases between them. Written as DNA, the CDR3 is TGTGCCAGCAGCTTTGATGGCCTCCAGGGTTCACCCCTCCACTTT. Protein: CASSFDGLQGSPLHF.

The chain recombines TRBV18 with TRBJ1-1, with TRBD1 matching 7 bases. The CDR3 is 14 amino acids. Trimming at V came to 0 bases and at J to 4 bases, leaving 2 bases not matched to a gene. Germline V CDR1 and CDR2: KGHSH, LQKENI. CDR3 bases: TGTGCCAGCTCACCACCAGGGGGCATCACTGAAGCTTTCTTT. Translated: CASSPPGGITEAFF.

This sequence joins TRBV9 and TRBJ1-2; D is possibly TRBD1 (5 bases). The CDR3 totals 17 residues. CDR1 and CDR2 (germline): SGDLS, YYNGEE. With 3 bases removed from V and 5 bases from J, the gap between germline ends came to 23 bases. The CDR3: CASSERHRETADYGYTF. The CDR3 nucleotides read TGTGCCAGCAGCGAAAGGCACCGGGAGACAGCCGATTATGGCTACACCTTC.

The rearrangement joins TRBV11-3 to TRBJ2-2; tentative D call: TRBD1 (5 bases). V was cut by 2 bases and J by 4 bases, with 14 bases left in between. This CDR3 is built from 16 residues. Germline V gene lookup returns CDR1 SGHNT and CDR2 YENEEA. CDR3 nucleotides: TGTGCCAGCAGCTTATCCCAGACAGCTGGCACCGGGGAGCTGTTTTTT. Protein product: CASSLSQTAGTGELFF.

The chain links TRBV4-1 to TRBJ1-5; the match to TRBD1 covers 8 bases. The CDR3 covers 14 residues. V lost 6 bases and J lost 6; bases outside the gene matches: 7. Germline V gene sequence: CDR1 MGHRA, CDR2 YSYEKL. The DNA for the CDR3 is TGCGCCAGCAGTCAGGACAGGGTCCCTCAGCCCCAGCATTTT. Residues: CASSQDRVPQPQHF.

This sequence joins TRBV3-1 (or the pseudogene TRBV3-2) and TRBJ1-5; maybe TRBD1 (5 bases). Trimming stripped 4 bases from V and 1 base from J, with 11 bases between. The CDR3 loop spans 15 amino acids. Per germline, CDR1 LGHDT and CDR2 YNNKEL (reference sequence). The CDR3 coding sequence is TGTGCCAGCAGCCTATCGACAGTAAGCAATCAGCCCCAGCATTTT. It is translated as CASSLSTVSNQPQHF.

The sample holds a few counts of this clone. The CDR3 region is CASSPASGGNTGELFF. The DNA of the CDR3 is TGTGCCAGCAGCCCCGCTAGCGGGGGGAACACCGGGGAGCTGTTTTTT. This rearrangement joins TRBV5-4 to TRBJ2-2, with 10 bases lining up with TRBD2. The CDR3 loop spans 16 amino acids. Germline CDR1 reads SGHNT; CDR2 reads YYREEE (reference sequence). Germline trimming cut 4 bases from V and 1 base from J; bases unmatched to any gene: 4.

The chain links TRBV30 to TRBJ1-5, with a weak D call TRBD1 (5 bases). The V gene's germline CDR1 is GTSNPN and CDR2 SVGIG (reference sequence). CDR3 length equals 14 residues. V lost 5 bases to trimming and J lost 4 bases, with 15 bases between them. CDR3 bases: TGTGCCTGGTGCGCTCAGGGAGGGAATCAGCCCCAGCATTTT. It encodes CAWCAQGGNQPQHF.

V and J are TRBV5-1 and TRBJ1-1, with D hard to call. The CDR3 length is 13 residues. V lost 2 bases, J lost 3 bases, and 8 bases lay in between. The germline V gene has CDR1 SGHRS and CDR2 YFSETQ. The CDR3 coding sequence is TGCGCCAGCAGCTTAGGTGGAGACACTGAAGCTTTCTTT. This codes for CASSLGGDTEAFF.

The gene calls are TRBV5-1 and TRBJ1-2; TRBD1 is a possible D gene (6 bases). The CDR3 spans 17 residues. The germline V gene has CDR1 SGHRS and CDR2 YFSETQ. Trimming shortened V by 0 bases and J by 0 bases, and 15 bases separated the two germline ends. The CDR3 sequence: CASSLDGGGGANYGYTF. For the CDR3, the DNA is TGCGCCAGCAGCTTGGACGGGGGGGGCGGAGCTAACTATGGCTACACCTTC.

The chain carries TRBV13 and TRBJ1-4; no clear D gene. CDR1 is PRHDT and CDR2 is FYEKMQ in the germline V gene (reference sequence). Trimming removed 2 bases at V and 2 bases at J, with 15 bases between. This CDR3 region has 17 residues. The CDR3 nucleotides read TGTGCCAGCAGCTTAAGCCCCGGAGGAACGACTAATGAAAAACTGTTTTTT. Protein sequence: CASSLSPGGTTNEKLFF. Full variable domain (outside the CDR3, taken from reference TRBV13 and TRBJ1-4): AAGVIQSPRHLIKEKRETATLKCYPIPRHDTVYWYQQGPGQDPQFLISFYEKMQSDKGSIPDRFSAQQFSDYHSELNMSSLELGDSALYFCASSLSPGGTTNEKLFFGSGTQLSVL.

This chain connects TRBV29-1 to TRBJ1-1, with no clear D. Germline V gene sequence: CDR1 SQVTM, CDR2 ANQGSEA. Between the trimmed V and J ends, which lost 1 base and 1 base, there was a span of 10 bases. The CDR3 length is 14 residues. The CDR3 reads CSVEGESRNTEAFF. The CDR3 nucleotides read TGCAGCGTTGAAGGTGAGAGTAGGAACACTGAAGCTTTCTTT.